The entry below gives a single TCR beta chain sequence along with its context. Original processing methods: The authors estimated nucleated cell counts from reference gene primer amplification. This table comes from immunoSEQ multiplex PCR, and its TCRdb copy is limited to in-frame clones, with some not included. Clone size and V and J calls were adopted from that table, with D and trimming inferred from the DNA. Here the sample spans fewer than 150,000 clones, around four fifths being singletons. The CDR3 sequence is 14 residues long. V dropped 2 bases and J dropped 4 bases, with 9 bases sitting between them. Germline V lookup: CDR1 LNHNV, CDR2 YYDKDF (reference sequence). This specimen belongs to a study of blood T cell repertoires in COVID-19. Across the whole study: Samples of COVID-19 (acute and convalescent) were obtained from the United States, Italy and Spain. T cells, B-cell-depleted T cells, or PBMCs provided the cDNA or gDNA that served as material.

The chain uses TRBV15 and TRBJ2-1; D is perhaps TRBD1 (6 bases). The receptor comes from an elderly man with acute or convalescent COVID-19. Sample: peripheral blood. The CDR3 bases are TGTGCCACCAGCAGATACAGGGTTTACAATGAGCAGTTCTTC. Its protein product is CATSRYRVYNEQFF.